Following are 22 T cell receptor beta chains from one sample sequenced in a study of T cell repertoires in ileal Crohn's disease. Sample time point: neoterminal ileum biopsy at postoperative endoscopy, about 6 months after surgery. Generated by immunoSEQ multiplex PCR, the TCRdb table keeps only in-frame clones and is missing some. The sample contains about 12,000 clones, 80% to 85% of which appear only once. The sample consisted of ileal tissue. Source of these receptors: an adult with Crohn's disease.

J is TRBJ2-1 and V is TRBV5-1; 13 bases line up with TRBD2. The CDR3 is 15 residues long. CDR1 is SGHRS, CDR2 YFSETQ, per germline. The V gene end was trimmed by 2 bases and the J gene end by 7 bases; junction bases not matched to a gene: 3. CDR3 in DNA: TGCGCCAGCAGCTTCCGGACTAGCGGGAGTAATGAGCAGTTCTTC. Translated, it gives CASSFRTSGSNEQFF.

This clone has a single count. V gene TRBV29-1 combines with J gene TRBJ1-1; D uncertain. Germline-derived CDR1 and CDR2 are SQVTM and ANQGSEA. This CDR3 spans 15 amino acids. Deletions cut 4 bases from V and 5 bases from J, with 20 bases between. The CDR3 region has the DNA TGCAGCGTTGTCTCCCTTTTGAGGCTGGAGACTGAAGCTTTCTTT. Translation: CSVVSLLRLETEAFF.

This clone showed up just once. The chain uses TRBV7-2 and TRBJ2-5, with 9 bases fitting TRBD2. CDR3 length: 15 amino acids. Losses at the gene ends were 5 bases for V and 4 bases for J; bases not matched to a gene: 8. From germline, CDR1 is SGHTA and CDR2 FQGNSA. CDR3 loop: CASSQWTSEGETQYF. The CDR3 nucleotides read TGTGCCAGCAGCCAATGGACTAGCGAGGGAGAGACCCAGTACTTC.

This clone occurred a few times. The J gene is TRBJ2-1, the V gene TRBV9, with TRBD2 identical over 9 bases. V dropped 0 bases and J dropped 9; count of bases not matched to a gene: 7. This CDR3 contains 15 residues. CDR1 SGDLS and CDR2 YYNGEE come from the germline V gene. CDR3 sequence (DNA): TGTGCCAGCAGCGTAGGCGGGGGGGCTCAAGGTGAGCAGTTCTTC. Protein: CASSVGGGAQGEQFF.

This chain joins TRBV30 and TRBJ2-5; 8 nucleotides align to TRBD1. Germline V lookup: CDR1 GTSNPN, CDR2 SVGIG (reference sequence). The J segment lost 3 bases and the V segment lost 4 bases, leaving 10 bases of the junction unmatched. CDR3 size: 15 residues. The DNA for the CDR3 is TGTGCCTGGACCATGTCCTGGACAGGGAAAGAGACCCAGTACTTC. Translated: CAWTMSWTGKETQYF.

The chain combines TRBV5-4 with TRBJ1-2, with unresolved D. Trimming left V 0 bases short and J 5 bases short, with 8 bases between. The CDR3 has 13 amino acids. Germline V lookup: CDR1 SGHNT, CDR2 YYREEE (reference sequence). The CDR3 coding sequence is TGTGCCAGCAGCTTGGTATATTCTTATGGCTACACCTTC. Translated: CASSLVYSYGYTF.

The V gene is TRBV28, the J gene TRBJ1-3, with TRBD1 matching 7 bases. Germline V gene lookup returns CDR1 MDHEN and CDR2 SYDVKM. The trim removed 6 bases at V and 0 bases at J, leaving 2 bases unmatched. CDR3 length: 14 amino acids. CDR3 sequence reads: CASRQGYSGNTIYF. CDR3 bases: TGTGCCAGCAGACAGGGGTACTCTGGAAACACCATATATTTT.

The chain joins TRBV9 to TRBJ2-2; TRBD2 is a possible D gene (6 bases). Looked up from germline, CDR1 is SGDLS and CDR2 is YYNGEE. The CDR3 contains 14 residues. Deletions cut 3 bases from V and 4 bases from J, with 10 bases between. The CDR3 DNA reads as TGTGCCAGCAGCGGAACTAGCTTCACCGGGGAGCTGTTTTTT. It translates to CASSGTSFTGELFF.

This chain uses TRBV27 with TRBJ2-1; TRBD2 might be the D (6 bases). The CDR3 totals 16 residues. Germline-derived CDR1 and CDR2 are MNHEY and SMNVEV (reference sequence). V was cut by 5 bases and J by 7 bases, with 21 bases left in between. The chain's CDR3 is CASSLFGSSVRNEQFF. The CDR3 DNA reads as TGTGCCAGCAGTCTGTTCGGGTCTAGCGTCAGGAATGAGCAGTTCTTC.

The rearrangement links TRBV7-9 to TRBJ2-2; 8 bases align to TRBD1. Trimming removed 3 bases from V and 2 bases from J; junction bases left unmatched: 2. Germline V lookup: CDR1 SEHNR, CDR2 FQNEAQ (reference sequence). The CDR3 loop spans 15 amino acids. The CDR3 DNA reads TGTGCCAGCAGCTTCCAGGGGGCAAACACCGGGGAGCTGTTTTTT. Its translation: CASSFQGANTGELFF.

The rearrangement links TRBV29-1 to TRBJ2-1; no clear D gene. This CDR3 spans 13 amino acids. Trimming took off 2 bases at V and 4 bases at J, with 9 bases between the two ends. In germline, CDR1 is SQVTM, CDR2 ANQGSEA. CDR3 coding DNA: TGCAGCGTTGAACTTGGCGGTTACAATGAGCAGTTCTTC. It translates to CSVELGGYNEQFF.

Concerning this clone: At one of its ends the junction is not consistent with the germline gene, which may arise from a read error. The rearrangement uses TRBV7-7 and TRBJ2-5; TRBD2 agrees at 9 bases. Per the germline V gene, CDR1 is SSHAT and CDR2 is FNYEAQ (reference sequence). This CDR3 spans 13 amino acids. CDR3 coding DNA: TGTGCTAGCAGCTTAGCGGGAGTGGAGACCCAGTACTTC. Protein: CASSLAGVETQYF.

Concerning this clone: Sequence at one end of the junction differs from germline and may be a read error. This chain links TRBV11-3 with TRBJ2-2, with D possibly being TRBD1 (6 bases). Germline loops: CDR1 SGHNT, CDR2 YENEEA. There are 13 residues in the CDR3. CDR3 DNA: TGTGCCAGCAGCCTATGGCCGGGACAACTTACTGTTTTT. The encoded protein is CASSLWPGQLTVF.

The rearrangement links TRBV5-4 to TRBJ2-6; 7 bases map to TRBD1. This CDR3 has 15 residues. Trimming removed 4 bases from V and 5 bases from J; junction bases left unmatched: 6. Germline V gene lookup returns CDR1 SGHNT and CDR2 YYREEE (reference sequence). The CDR3 DNA follows: TGTGCCAGCAGCCATCAGGGGGAATGGGCCAACGTCCTGACTTTC. Amino acids: CASSHQGEWANVLTF.

This chain uses TRBV10-3 with TRBJ1-5; D gene unclear. Trimming shortened V by 0 bases and J by 6 bases, and 9 bases separated the two germline ends. Germline CDR1 is ENHRY and CDR2 is SYGVKD. The CDR3 spans 14 residues. The CDR3 loop is CAISESQVGQPQHF. In DNA form, the CDR3 reads TGTGCCATCAGTGAGTCCCAGGTGGGTCAGCCCCAGCATTTT.

This chain uses TRBV5-1 with TRBJ1-4; TRBD1 might be the D (6 bases). This CDR3 is 15 amino acids long. From germline, CDR1 is SGHRS and CDR2 YFSETQ. Trimming left V 3 bases short and J 7 bases short, with 16 bases between. CDR3 DNA sequence: TGCGCCAGCAGCTCCCTAGGGGGAAGCACTGAAAAACTGTTTTTT. This sequence encodes CASSSLGGSTEKLFF.

The J gene is TRBJ2-7, the V gene TRBV5-4, with D unclear. Trimming left V 3 bases short and J 2 bases short, with 3 bases between. Germline loops: CDR1 SGHNT, CDR2 YYREEE (reference sequence). The CDR3 contains 11 residues. This CDR3 reads CASSSTYEQYF. In DNA, the CDR3 is TGTGCCAGCAGCTCCACCTACGAGCAGTACTTC.

This clone was detected only once. This sequence joins TRBV30 and TRBJ1-1; D might be TRBD1 (5 bases). The CDR3 length is 13 residues. With 1 base removed from V and 0 bases from J, the gap between germline ends came to 6 bases. Germline V gene sequence: CDR1 GTSNPN, CDR2 SVGIG (reference sequence). DNA for the CDR3: TGTGCCTGGAGTGGACAGATGAACACTGAAGCTTTCTTT. Its protein is CAWSGQMNTEAFF.

The chain joins TRBV11-3 to TRBJ2-1, with TRBD2 matching 7 bases. Germline V gives CDR1 SGHNT, CDR2 YENEEA. The V gene end was trimmed by 6 bases and the J gene end by 0 bases; junction bases not matched to a gene: 2. This CDR3 contains 14 residues. CDR3 amino acids: CASRGGTSYNEQFF. The CDR3 coding sequence is TGTGCCAGCAGGGGGGGGACCTCCTACAATGAGCAGTTCTTC.

The CDR3 spells CASSPRDGRLNTEAFF. The CDR3 DNA reads TGTGCCAGTAGTCCCCGGGATGGCAGACTGAACACTGAAGCTTTCTTT. This chain joins TRBV19 and TRBJ1-1, with no clear D. V was trimmed by 5 bases and J by 0 bases, leaving 16 bases between them. The CDR3 loop spans 16 amino acids. Germline CDR1 LNHDA, CDR2 SQIVND (reference sequence).

The chain has TRBV9 and TRBJ2-1, with D perhaps matching TRBD2 (6 bases). V shed 3 bases and J shed 1 base, with 17 bases lying between them. The CDR3 loop spans 17 amino acids. Germline CDR1 is SGDLS and CDR2 is YYNGEE. In DNA, the CDR3 is TGTGCCAGCAGCGAGGAGAACGGGAGAAGGTCCTACAATGAGCAGTTCTTC. Translated, it gives CASSEENGRRSYNEQFF.

The chain carries TRBV9 and TRBJ1-1; D might be TRBD1 (5 bases). CDR3 length equals 15 residues. CDR1 SGDLS and CDR2 YYNGEE come from the germline V gene. V dropped 2 bases and J dropped 0 bases, with 11 bases sitting between them. The CDR3 protein is CASSVGAGLNTEAFF. CDR3 nucleotides: TGTGCCAGCAGCGTTGGGGCAGGTTTGAACACTGAAGCTTTCTTT.